One sample yielded the 23 T cell receptor beta chains listed below, sequenced in a study of blood T cells in healthy people across ages. A second about 6 to 12 cycle PCR used barcoded and J-beta primers. TCRdb ran MiXCR on the 5' RACE reads and lists one entry per CDR3 protein. The sample consists of hundreds of thousands of distinct CDR3 sequences, 40% to 65% of them appearing once. Sequenced sample: blood. These receptors were taken from a woman older than 75 in good health.

The rearrangement links TRBV28 to TRBJ1-1; D unclear. The CDR3 totals 15 residues. V lost 2 bases, J lost 0 bases, and 10 bases lay in between. The germline gives CDR1 MDHEN, CDR2 SYDVKM. CDR3 sequence: CASSLPGSLNTEAFF. The DNA for the CDR3 is TGTGCCAGCAGTTTACCGGGGTCTTTGAACACTGAAGCTTTCTTT.

The V and J genes are TRBV15 and TRBJ1-4; unclear D gene. V lost 0 bases, J lost 6 bases, and 17 bases lay in between. The germline V gene has CDR1 LNHNV and CDR2 YYDKDF (reference sequence). CDR3 length equals 17 residues. CDR3 protein: CATSRDPPRGMDEKLFF. CDR3 nucleotides: TGTGCCACCAGCAGAGATCCCCCCAGAGGGATGGATGAAAAACTGTTTTTT.

This clonotype was recorded once. Here the CDR3 DNA reads TGCGCCAGCAGCCAAGTAACTAGCGGGAGTTTCTACGAGCAGTACTTC. Amino acids: CASSQVTSGSFYEQYF. The V gene is TRBV4-1, the J gene TRBJ2-5, with 11 bases matching TRBD2. The DNA end lines up better with TRBJ2-7; the J call may be wrong. This CDR3 is 16 amino acids long. CDR1 is MGHRA, CDR2 YSYEKL, per germline.

This clonotype was detected only a few times. This chain joins TRBV18 and TRBJ1-1, with 9 bases matching TRBD1. The CDR3 totals 15 residues. Trimming removed 2 bases from V and 3 bases from J; junction bases left unmatched: 4. Germline V gene sequence: CDR1 KGHSH, CDR2 LQKENI. This CDR3 reads CASSPTGGRDTEAFF. For the CDR3, the DNA is TGTGCCAGCTCACCAACAGGGGGCCGGGACACTGAAGCTTTCTTT.

The chain has TRBV7-9 and TRBJ2-7; 11 nucleotides agree with TRBD1. The CDR3 has 16 amino acids. Germline V CDR1 and CDR2: SEHNR, FQNEAQ (reference sequence). The V segment lost 2 bases and the J segment 4 bases; nucleotides outside the gene matches: 7. The CDR3 is CASSLIIGTGGYEQYF. The CDR3 DNA reads TGTGCCAGCAGCTTAATTATCGGGACAGGGGGTTACGAGCAGTACTTC.

V usage is TRBV20-1 and J usage is TRBJ2-3, with D perhaps TRBD2 (5 bases). The V gene's germline CDR1 is DFQATT and CDR2 SNEGSKA (reference sequence). Trimming took off 4 bases at V and 14 bases at J, with 25 bases between the two ends. The CDR3 consists of 14 residues. In DNA, the CDR3 is TGCAGTGCTATATCTGGGAGCCCACACGGTCAGGCGTATTTT. It is translated as CSAISGSPHGQAYF.

The chain has TRBV20-1 and TRBJ2-7; TRBD1 matches 9 bases. CDR1 is DFQATT, CDR2 SNEGSKA, per germline (reference sequence). This CDR3 region has 14 residues. Trimming removed 7 bases from V and 3 bases from J; junction bases left unmatched: 10. In nucleotides, the CDR3 is TGCAGTGGCACAGGGGGCGCGAGGGGCTACGAGCAGTACTTC. This translates into CSGTGGARGYEQYF.

The table lists this clonotype with many counts. The chain's CDR3 is CSAPQKELAGDEQYF. The CDR3 nucleotides read TGCAGTGCTCCTCAAAAGGAACTAGCGGGAGACGAGCAGTACTTC. The chain joins TRBV20-1 to TRBJ2-7, with 11 bases that match TRBD2. CDR3 length: 15 amino acids. Germline CDR1 DFQATT, CDR2 SNEGSKA (reference sequence). V shed 5 bases, J shed 5 bases, and the junction held 11 bases outside the gene matches.

Concerning this clonotype itself: This may arise from a read error, as a much more abundant clone is one base away. The chain couples TRBV29-1 to TRBJ2-5; D is uncertain. The germline V gene has CDR1 SQVTM and CDR2 ANQGSEA. The germline V and J ends were trimmed by 2 bases and 5 bases, with 15 bases remaining between them. The CDR3 runs to 14 residues. This CDR3 reads CSVEPVRSSETQYF. In DNA, the CDR3 is TGCAGCGTTGAACCCGTCAGATCGAGTGAGACCCAGTACTTC.

CDR3 coding DNA: TGTGCCAGCAGCCAAGCTTTGAACATTCAGTACTTC. It translates to CASSQALNIQYF. The chain combines TRBV3-1 with TRBJ2-4; no clear D. V was pared by 1 base and J by 7 bases, with 5 bases between. Germline V CDR1 and CDR2: LGHDT, YNNKEL (reference sequence). This CDR3 is 12 amino acids long.

This clonotype has a count of ten or more. The rearrangement joins TRBV28 to TRBJ2-7; perhaps TRBD2 as D (6 bases). The CDR3 is made up of 12 amino acids. Germline V gene sequence: CDR1 MDHEN, CDR2 SYDVKM. The ends were cut back, 1 base at V and 9 bases at J, with 10 bases in the middle. The CDR3 DNA follows: TGTGCCAGCAGTTTATCTAACGGGAGGCAGTACTTC. Translating it yields CASSLSNGRQYF. Complete variable domain (other parts from reference TRBV28 and TRBJ2-7): DVKVTQSSRYLVKRTGEKVFLECVQDMDHENMFWYRQDPGLGLRLIYFSYDVKMKEKGDIPEGYSVSREKKERFSLILESASTNQTSMYLCASSLSNGRQYFGPGTRLTVT.

This clonotype was seen more than once but under ten times. This chain joins TRBV27 and TRBJ2-7, with 10 bases fitting TRBD2. The CDR3 is 16 amino acids. Germline CDR1 is MNHEY and CDR2 is SMNVEV (reference sequence). V was pared by 5 bases and J by 7 bases, with 14 bases of the junction left unmatched. Here the CDR3 reads CASSASGTSVFNEQYF. Written as DNA, the CDR3 is TGTGCCAGCAGTGCGTCCGGGACTAGCGTTTTTAATGAGCAGTACTTC.

This rearrangement joins TRBV10-3 to TRBJ2-7; D may match TRBD1 or TRBD2 (5 bases each). The ends were cut back, 6 bases at V and 2 bases at J, with 14 bases in the middle. The CDR3 length is 14 residues. Per the germline V gene, CDR1 is ENHRY and CDR2 is SYGVKD. As DNA, the CDR3 is TGTGCCATCAGATTTCGGGGCGAGACCTACGAGCAGTACTTC. Amino acids: CAIRFRGETYEQYF.

About this clonotype: The junction departs from the called germline gene at one end, perhaps through a read error. V and J are TRBV20-1 and TRBJ2-7; D unresolved. The CDR3 runs to 13 residues. Germline assignment: CDR1 DFQATT and CDR2 SNEGSKA (reference sequence). This CDR3 reads CSAVAPSSYGQYF. In nucleotides, the CDR3 is TGCAGTGCTGTCGCCCCAAGCTCCTACGGGCAGTACTTC.

Comment on this clonotype: A much larger clone is a single base away; this may be a read error. V is TRBV7-2 and J is TRBJ2-4, with 7 nucleotides matching TRBD2. V was pared by 7 bases and J by 6 bases, with 9 bases of the junction left unmatched. Germline loops: CDR1 SGHTA, CDR2 FQGNSA. The CDR3 has 14 amino acids. The CDR3 protein is CASIPGGGGNIQYF. The CDR3 coding sequence is TGTGCCAGCATCCCCGGAGGCGGGGGAAACATTCAGTACTTC.

In its sample, this clonotype was seen once. This could be a read error, since a much larger clone is one nucleotide away. The chain has TRBV21-1 and TRBJ2-3; the table's D call of TRBD1 was not tested on the DNA. TRBV21-1 is labeled a pseudogene. This CDR3 contains 14 residues. DNA of the CDR3: TGTGCCAGCAAGGGGGAGCAGGGCACAGATACGCAGTATTTT. As protein: CASKGEQGTDTQYF.

This clonotype has only a few counts. The gene calls are TRBV20-1 and TRBJ1-6, with D perhaps TRBD1 (6 bases). Germline V gene lookup returns CDR1 DFQATT and CDR2 SNEGSKA (reference sequence). Trimming cost V 0 bases and J 10 bases, with 19 bases left between them. The CDR3 totals 16 residues. The DNA for the CDR3 is TGCAGTGCTAGAGATTTGGGGGGGTCGGGGACATCACCCCTCCACTTT. This encodes CSARDLGGSGTSPLHF.

The chain joins TRBV10-3 to TRBJ1-2; D is perhaps TRBD1 (6 bases). Germline CDR1 ENHRY, CDR2 SYGVKD. With 7 bases removed from V and 7 bases from J, the gap between germline ends came to 22 bases. The CDR3 extends over 15 amino acids. The DNA for the CDR3 is TGTGCCATCAAGGACGGGGGCGAATTGCGGGTTGGCTACACCTTC. Translating gives CAIKDGGELRVGYTF.

The rearrangement joins TRBV3-1 to TRBJ1-5; tentatively, D is TRBD1 (5 bases). The CDR3 spans 16 residues. V gave up 0 bases and J gave up 9 bases, with 18 bases separating them. Per the germline V gene, CDR1 is LGHDT and CDR2 is YNNKEL (reference sequence). CDR3: CASSQDYRTAPSPQHF. CDR3 DNA: TGTGCCAGCAGCCAAGACTACAGGACCGCCCCATCGCCCCAGCATTTT.

The genes are TRBV25-1 and TRBJ2-7; unclear D gene. Germline V gives CDR1 MGHDK, CDR2 SYGVNS. This CDR3 is 14 amino acids long. The V end was cut by 8 bases, the J end by 5 bases, with 19 bases between. CDR3 region: CASSRWGSLHEQYF. The CDR3 DNA follows: TGTGCCAGCTCTCGTTGGGGAAGCCTCCACGAGCAGTACTTC.

This clonotype has at least ten counts. The chain uses TRBV4-2 and TRBJ2-1; 9 bases fit TRBD2. With 2 bases clipped from V and 9 bases from J, the junction kept 11 bases outside the gene matches. The germline V gene encodes CDR1 LGHNA and CDR2 YNFKEQ. The CDR3 runs 16 residues. The CDR3 DNA sequence: TGTGCCAGCAGCCAAAATGGCGGGGGGGCTTTTGGTGAGCAGTTCTTC. It yields the protein CASSQNGGGAFGEQFF.

This clonotype came up many times. V is TRBV20-1 and J is TRBJ1-1; 7 bases agree with TRBD1. J lost 7 bases, V lost 5 bases, and 10 bases had no gene match. This CDR3 contains 13 residues. Per the germline V gene, CDR1 is DFQATT and CDR2 is SNEGSKA (reference sequence). The CDR3 nucleotides read TGCAGTGCTCCCAAGACAGGGCTCGTTGAAGCTTTCTTT. Amino acid sequence: CSAPKTGLVEAFF.

Many counts were recorded for this clonotype. The chain is built from TRBV5-1 and TRBJ2-1; D is uncertain. Trimming removed 4 bases from V and 3 bases from J, with 11 bases in between. Germline values: CDR1 SGHRS, CDR2 YFSETQ. This CDR3 region has 14 residues. CDR3 sequence reads: CASSPGSLYNEQFF. The CDR3 DNA reads TGCGCCAGCAGCCCCGGGTCCCTCTACAATGAGCAGTTCTTC.